The subject of this entry is one T cell receptor beta chain. This clonotype was seen a handful of times. The antigen it recognizes is unknown. Per-base quality was not reported, and no clone a single base away is much larger than it. TCR beta VDJ combination and CDR3 sequence profiling used genomic DNA as the template. An Illumina HiSeq 2000 was the platform used for TCR repertoire sequencing. On the study's bioinformatics: Repertoires were assessed using TRBV/TRBJ rearrangement plots, CDR3 size and DJ length profiles, and Simpson's diversity index. The immunodominant clone was defined as the most abundant DNA sequence in deep sequencing data. CDR3 amino acid sequences were checked for sharing between subjects and were compared against published repertoires and the VDJdb database. The public reads were reanalyzed by TCRdb: fastp trimming at Q25, MiXCR alignment, in-frame beta chains only. Each entry is one CDR3 protein sequence, shown with its most common DNA and genes. TCRdb's processing, not the study's, gives the V and J calls here. This sample holds 180,000 or so distinct CDR3 sequences; just over 45% were observed only once. The ten largest account for around 3% of the sample.

CDR1 and CDR2 are read off the germline V gene (reference sequence) as MNHEY and SMNVEV. V and J lose 7 bases and 2 bases, and a span of 17 bases separates them. From its cysteine to its phenylalanine, the CDR3 spans 15 amino acids. The kept DNA is CDR3 alone, 45 bases in frame from the first base. These data are taken from a study of CD8+CD57+ T cells in acquired aplastic anemia (dated 2018 in TCRdb). Regarding the complete study: A mean of about 3.2 ug of DNA, ranging from roughly 0.18 to 30 ug, was extracted from sorted CD4+ and CD8+ cells. Mean read counts for healthy donor samples were 8.5 million to 10.8 million for CD4+ cells and roughly 12 million for CD8+ cells. What the study reported, not specific to this receptor: Between patients and healthy controls, no significant difference in CD8+ Simpson's diversity was found (P=0.060). Over 25 CD8+ CDR3 sequences were found in both patients and controls but appeared to be highly expressed in patients and within the immunodominant clones of the patients.

In the study, sorted CD4+ and CD8+ blood T cells from patients with severe aplastic anemia and from healthy subjects underwent deep sequencing of TCR repertoires. Ficoll-Paque density gradient centrifugation was used to isolate peripheral blood mononuclear cells. Before DNA was extracted, CD4+ and CD8+ T cells were sorted using either FACS or magnetic beads. This sequence originates from a human donor in good health. The rearrangement combines TRBV27 with TRBJ1-1, and the D gene may be TRBD1, 6 bases matching. Sequencing used sorted CD4+, CD8+, or CD8+CD57+ T cells (not recorded which) from PBMCs. The bases read TGTGCCAGCAAAGATACAGGGCTCTCTAACACTGAAGCTTTCTTT. This encodes CASKDTGLSNTEAFF.